A single sample gave rise to the 24 T cell receptor beta chains below, sequenced in a study of T cell responses to AZD1222 COVID-19 vaccine (dated by TCRdb to the early 2020s). The time point label corresponds to: about 28 days (+/-7) after the second vaccine dose. The library was made by the immunoSEQ multiplex PCR assay. What TCRdb holds here is the immuneACCESS table cut down to in-frame rearrangements. Part of the clones is not present; checked against another copy, under half of the missing clones reflect an unresolved V gene, and the others are unexplained. For this sample there are 15,000 to 20,000 clones; around nine tenths appear just once. The ten largest clones capture roughly 8.7% of the sample. This specimen was peripheral blood, taken 28 days after the second AZD1222 dose. The receptors derive from an adult who received the AZD1222 COVID-19 vaccine.

This chain links TRBV7-8 with TRBJ1-4; TRBD1 matches 9 bases. The CDR3 is made up of 15 amino acids. Losses at the gene ends were 5 bases for V and 3 bases for J; bases not matched to a gene: 4. In germline, CDR1 is SGHVS, CDR2 FQNEAQ. This CDR3 reads CASSTRTGANEKLFF. The CDR3 DNA is TGTGCCAGCAGCACACGGACAGGGGCTAATGAAAAACTGTTTTTT.

The chain carries TRBV27 and TRBJ1-1; a weak D match, TRBD1 (6 bases). This CDR3 has 12 amino acids. CDR1 MNHEY and CDR2 SMNVEV come from the germline V gene (reference sequence). V shed 2 bases and J shed 10 bases, with 11 bases lying between them. CDR3 bases: TGTGCCAGCAGTTTAGAGGGGGGTAGAGCTTTCTTT. It translates to CASSLEGGRAFF.

CDR3 region: CASSLGQETQYF. CDR3 sequence (DNA): TGCGCCAGCAGCTTGGGCCAAGAGACCCAGTACTTC. V is TRBV5-1 and J is TRBJ2-5; no clear D. Germline V gene sequence: CDR1 SGHRS, CDR2 YFSETQ. This CDR3 has 12 amino acids. Trimming took off 0 bases at V and 1 base at J, with 1 base between the two ends.

The V gene is TRBV10-3, the J gene TRBJ1-2; a possible D gene is TRBD1 (5 bases). V lost 0 bases to trimming and J lost 0 bases, with 14 bases between them. The CDR3 runs 17 residues. Germline loops: CDR1 ENHRY, CDR2 SYGVKD. DNA of the CDR3: TGTGCCATCAGTGAGTCGACAGTCTCCTCAACTAACTATGGCTACACCTTC. This gives the protein CAISESTVSSTNYGYTF.

This clone occurred once. The CDR3: CASSFWAGPSYEQYF. In DNA form, the CDR3 reads TGTGCCAGCAGCTTCTGGGCAGGCCCCTCCTACGAGCAGTACTTC. The genes are TRBV7-9 and TRBJ2-7; D not certain. Germline V CDR1 and CDR2: SEHNR, FQNEAQ (reference sequence). Trimming pared 3 bases from V and 0 bases from J, leaving 12 bases between. This CDR3 has 15 amino acids.

The chain has TRBV12-5 and TRBJ1-2; D possibly corresponds to TRBD1 (5 bases). The CDR3 length is 13 residues. V was shortened by 2 bases and J by 8 bases, with 12 bases between the two germline ends. CDR1 is LGHNT, CDR2 FRNRAP, per germline. In DNA, the CDR3 is TGTGCTAGTGGTTTGCAGGCGGGGGGAGGCTACACCTTC. Translated, it gives CASGLQAGGGYTF.

The chain recombines TRBV5-8 with TRBJ2-5; 10 positions match TRBD2. The germline V gene has CDR1 SGHTS and CDR2 YDEGEE. Trimming took 2 bases from V and 4 from J; bases not matched to a gene: 8. This CDR3 comprises 16 residues. CDR3 region: CASSLPGLATPETQYF. DNA for the CDR3: TGTGCCAGCAGCTTACCGGGACTAGCGACCCCAGAGACCCAGTACTTC.

This chain joins TRBV6-5 and TRBJ2-3; perhaps TRBD2 as D (5 bases). The CDR3 length is 12 residues. Germline V gene data show CDR1 as MNHEY and CDR2 as SVGAGI. V lost 6 bases and J lost 5, with 9 bases in between. CDR3 DNA sequence: TGTGCCAGCAGCCCCAGCGGAGATACGCAGTATTTT. It specifies CASSPSGDTQYF.

The genes are TRBV5-1 and TRBJ1-2; D remains ambiguous. Germline CDR1 and CDR2: SGHRS and YFSETQ. Trimming took 3 bases from V and 5 from J, leaving 8 bases between them. The CDR3 consists of 12 residues. CDR3 DNA: TGCGCCAGCAGCTCCGGACGGTATGGCTACACCTTC. This sequence encodes CASSSGRYGYTF.

This sequence joins TRBV2 and TRBJ1-2; no clear D. Germline V gives CDR1 SNHLY, CDR2 FYNNEI. V lost 6 bases and J 2 bases, leaving 10 bases between the germline ends. The CDR3 extends over 13 amino acids. CDR3 nucleotide sequence: TGTGCCAGCAGCCCGGACGGGAACTATGGCTACACCTTC. It is translated as CASSPDGNYGYTF.

V and J are TRBV28 and TRBJ2-2; D ambiguous. V was trimmed by 3 bases and J by 3 bases, leaving 8 bases between them. Per the germline V gene, CDR1 is MDHEN and CDR2 is SYDVKM. The CDR3 extends over 14 amino acids. The CDR3 loop reads CASSLRPYTGELFF. The CDR3 nucleotides are TGTGCCAGCAGTTTGCGACCTTACACCGGGGAGCTGTTTTTT.

V gene TRBV5-1 combines with J gene TRBJ2-7, with TRBD2 matching over 15 bases. J gave up 4 bases and V 3 bases, and 5 bases lay outside the gene matches. This CDR3 spans 16 amino acids. CDR1 is SGHRS, CDR2 YFSETQ, per germline. The CDR3 loop reads CASSWDGLAGGYEQYF. In DNA form, the CDR3 reads TGCGCCAGCAGCTGGGATGGACTAGCGGGAGGGTACGAGCAGTACTTC.

J is TRBJ2-1 and V is TRBV12-3 or TRBV12-4; perhaps TRBD1 as D (6 bases). This CDR3 has 13 amino acids. Trimming took 6 bases from V and 4 from J, leaving 10 bases between them. In nucleotides, the CDR3 is TGTGCCAGCAGGGAGACAGGATACAATGAGCAGTTCTTC. Translated, it gives CASRETGYNEQFF.

The chain links TRBV11-2 to TRBJ2-5; 7 nucleotides line up with TRBD2. The junction had 11 bases not matched to a gene; V was cut back by 5 bases and J by 5 bases. The CDR3 runs 15 residues. CDR1 SGHAT and CDR2 FQNNGV come from the germline V gene. CDR3 in DNA: TGTGCCAGCAGCCCCCCGCTAGCGGAGGGGGAGACCCAGTACTTC. Residues: CASSPPLAEGETQYF.

The V call is TRBV4-1, the J call TRBJ2-3; D is ambiguous. CDR1 is MGHRA and CDR2 is YSYEKL in the germline V gene. This CDR3 spans 17 amino acids. V lost 4 bases and J 3 bases, leaving 20 bases between the germline ends. In DNA, the CDR3 is TGCGCCAGCAGCCGGGTTCTGGAACTAACACCGACAGATACGCAGTATTTT. Its translation: CASSRVLELTPTDTQYF.

The chain carries TRBV19 and TRBJ2-7; 10 bases align to TRBD1. The CDR3 consists of 13 residues. J was trimmed by 7 bases and V by 5 bases; bases with no gene match: 5. Germline-derived CDR1 and CDR2 are LNHDA and SQIVND (reference sequence). The chain's CDR3 is CASSATGGGEQYV. Here the CDR3 DNA reads TGTGCCAGTAGTGCGACAGGGGGCGGAGAGCAGTACGTC.

The CDR3 DNA reads as TGTGCCAGCAGCTTAGATCCGACCCCCACCGGGGAGCTGTTTTTT. Translating it yields CASSLDPTPTGELFF. The rearrangement uses TRBV11-3 and TRBJ2-2; D is undetermined. V lost 0 bases and J lost 4, with 9 bases in between. Germline V CDR1 and CDR2: SGHNT, YENEEA. This CDR3 region has 15 residues. Filled out from reference TRBV11-3 and TRBJ2-2, the complete variable domain reads EAGVVQSPRYKIIEKKQPVAFWCNPISGHNTLYWYLQNLGQGPELLIRYENEEAVDDSQLPKDRFSAERLKGVDSTLKIQPAELGDSAVYLCASSLDPTPTGELFFGEGSRLTVL.

The chain links TRBV18 to TRBJ2-1; TRBD1 matches 12 bases. V dropped 3 bases and J dropped 7; count of bases not matched to a gene: 7. Germline loops: CDR1 KGHSH, CDR2 LQKENI. This CDR3 comprises 16 residues. In DNA, the CDR3 is TGTGCCAGCTCACCTTTCCGGGACAGGGGGCTGAATGAGCAGTTCTTC. Translated: CASSPFRDRGLNEQFF.

V is TRBV10-1 and J is TRBJ2-4; tentatively, D is TRBD2 (6 bases). The CDR3 has 15 amino acids. In germline, CDR1 is WNHNN, CDR2 SYGVQD (reference sequence). V was cut by 2 bases and J by 6 bases, with 14 bases left in between. The CDR3 DNA is TGCGCCAGCAGTGAGACTAGGGGAGGTAGAAACATTCAGTACTTC. The encoded protein is CASSETRGGRNIQYF.

This chain connects TRBV7-2 to TRBJ1-1; D ambiguous. V was pared by 3 bases and J by 5 bases, with 10 bases between. Per the germline V gene, CDR1 is SGHTA and CDR2 is FQGNSA. CDR3 length: 13 residues. This chain's CDR3 is CASSFQGVTEAFF. The CDR3 DNA reads TGTGCCAGCAGCTTTCAAGGAGTAACTGAAGCTTTCTTT. Full variable domain (outside the CDR3, taken from reference TRBV7-2 and TRBJ1-1): GAGVSQSPSNKVTEKGKDVELRCDPISGHTALYWYRQSLGQGLEFLIYFQGNSAPDKSGLPSDRFSAERTGGSVSTLTIQRTQQEDSAVYLCASSFQGVTEAFFGQGTRLTVV.

The chain uses TRBV24-1 and TRBJ2-1; 14 bases agree with TRBD2. This CDR3 spans 20 amino acids. J gave up 0 bases and V 5 bases, and 11 bases lay outside the gene matches. Germline assignment: CDR1 KGHDR and CDR2 SFDVKD. This CDR3 reads CATSVRGTSGRWSSYNEQFF. The CDR3 DNA sequence: TGTGCCACCAGTGTTCGAGGGACTAGCGGGAGATGGAGCTCCTACAATGAGCAGTTCTTC.

V usage is TRBV6-5 and J usage is TRBJ2-1; D call uncertain. The V gene's germline CDR1 is MNHEY and CDR2 SVGAGI. Trimming removed 1 base at V and 7 bases at J, with 2 bases between. The CDR3 is 11 residues long. Here the CDR3 reads CASSYWNEQFF. For the CDR3, the DNA is TGTGCCAGCAGTTACTGGAATGAGCAGTTCTTC.

J is TRBJ1-5 and V is TRBV5-8; possibly TRBD1 for D (6 bases). The CDR3 spans 13 residues. Germline-derived CDR1 and CDR2 are SGHTS and YDEGEE. Deletions cut 0 bases from V and 9 bases from J, with 10 bases between. CDR3 sequence reads: CASSLGRGGPQHF. Here the CDR3 DNA reads TGTGCCAGCAGCTTGGGCAGGGGAGGGCCCCAGCATTTT.

As DNA, the CDR3 is TGTGCCAGCAGTGGGCCGGGACAGGGGTATTATAATTCACCCCTCCACTTT. It encodes CASSGPGQGYYNSPLHF. The genes are TRBV2 and TRBJ1-6, with 10 bases that match TRBD1. Germline V gene lookup returns CDR1 SNHLY and CDR2 FYNNEI. V was pared by 4 bases and J by 4 bases, with 7 bases of the junction left unmatched. This CDR3 spans 17 amino acids.